This T cell receptor beta chain is from a study of T cell repertoires in cytomegalovirus infection. Study context: Based on public TCR beta signatures, there were indications of CMV infection and of a matching HLA type.

TCRdb ran MiXCR on the reads and lists one entry per CDR3 protein. The sample has 500,000 to 600,000 distinct CDR3 sequences, approximately 17% seen once. This CDR3 is 16 amino acids long. V was pared by 0 bases and J by 5 bases, with 16 bases between. The material sequenced was CD8+ T cells from PBMCs. The J gene is TRBJ1-2, the V gene TRBV12-3 or TRBV12-4; D ambiguous. The sequence derives from a human donor in good health (CMV status not recorded). Some clones in this sample may be carry-over from other donors' samples. CDR3 residues: CASSLASRRGVYGYTF. CDR3 nucleotides: TGTGCCAGCAGTTTAGCAAGCCGACGAGGAGTTTATGGCTACACCTTC.